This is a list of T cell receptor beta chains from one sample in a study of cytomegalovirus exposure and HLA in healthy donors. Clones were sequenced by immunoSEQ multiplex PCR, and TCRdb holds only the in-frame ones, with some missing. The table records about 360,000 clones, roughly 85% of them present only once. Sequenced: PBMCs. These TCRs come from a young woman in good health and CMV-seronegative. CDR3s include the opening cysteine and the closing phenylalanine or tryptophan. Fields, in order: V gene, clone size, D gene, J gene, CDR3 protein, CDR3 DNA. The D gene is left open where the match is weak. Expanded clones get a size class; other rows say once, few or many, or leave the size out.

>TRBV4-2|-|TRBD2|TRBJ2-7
CASSQVALAGNEQYF
TGTGCCAGCAGCCAAGTTGCCCTAGCGGGCAACGAGCAGTACTTC
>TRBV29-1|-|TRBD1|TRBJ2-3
CSVGSTGSSTDTQYF
TGCAGCGTTGGTTCGACAGGGTCGAGCACAGATACGCAGTATTTT
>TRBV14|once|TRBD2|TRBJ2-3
CASSPWGGTDTQYF
TGTGCCAGCAGCCCCTGGGGGGGGACAGATACGCAGTATTTT
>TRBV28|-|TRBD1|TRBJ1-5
CASSSGQGYSNQPQHF
TGTGCCAGCAGTTCGGGACAGGGGTACAGCAATCAGCCCCAGCATTTT
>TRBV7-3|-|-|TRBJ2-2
CASSALSLTGELFF
TGTGCCAGCAGCGCCCTTAGCTTAACCGGGGAGCTGTTTTTT
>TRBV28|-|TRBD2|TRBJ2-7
CASSLYLAGGSYEQYF
TGTGCCAGCAGTTTATATCTAGCGGGGGGCTCCTACGAGCAGTACTTC
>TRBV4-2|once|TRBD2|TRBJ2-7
CASSQDPSGSPGEQYF
TGTGCCAGCAGCCAAGATCCTAGCGGGTCCCCAGGGGAGCAGTACTTC
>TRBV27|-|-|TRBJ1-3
CASSPTGSSGNTIYF
TGTGCCAGCAGCCCAACAGGGTCCTCTGGAAACACCATATATTTT
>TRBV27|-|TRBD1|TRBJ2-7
CASSQGVVYEQYF
TGTGCCAGCAGTCAGGGGGTGGTCTACGAGCAGTACTTC
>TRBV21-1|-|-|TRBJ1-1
CASSKNEGGGTEAFF
TGTGCCAGCAGCAAAAACGAGGGCGGCGGCACTGAAGCTTTCTTT
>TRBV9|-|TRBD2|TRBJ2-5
CASSPSAGVGQETQYF
TGTGCCAGCAGCCCTTCAGCGGGAGTCGGTCAAGAGACCCAGTACTTC
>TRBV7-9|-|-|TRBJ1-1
CASTSPSAGMNTEAFF
TGTGCCAGCACCTCCCCCTCGGCGGGGATGAACACTGAAGCTTTCTTT
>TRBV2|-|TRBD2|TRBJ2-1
CASSSSGRSYNEQFF
TGTGCCAGCAGTTCTAGCGGGAGGTCCTACAATGAGCAGTTCTTC
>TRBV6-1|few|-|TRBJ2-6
CASSEISGAGANVLTF
TGTGCCAGCAGTGAAATTTCGGGAGCCGGGGCCAACGTCCTGACTTTC
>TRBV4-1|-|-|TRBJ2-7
CASSQVIDRRVGEQYF
TGCGCCAGCAGCCAAGTGATAGATAGGCGGGTGGGCGAGCAGTACTTC
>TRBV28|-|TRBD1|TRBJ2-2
CASARGLAGGTGELFF
TGTGCCAGCGCAAGGGGGCTAGCTGGGGGCACCGGGGAGCTGTTTTTT
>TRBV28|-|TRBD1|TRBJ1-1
CASSSPGQGRTPLANTEAFF
TGTGCCAGCAGTTCGCCGGGACAGGGCCGAACTCCCTTAGCGAACACTGAAGCTTTCTTT
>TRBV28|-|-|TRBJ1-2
CASSLMRVPNYGYTF
TGTGCCAGCAGTTTAATGAGGGTTCCTAACTATGGCTACACCTTC
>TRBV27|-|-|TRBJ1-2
CASSLSPGSVYGYTF
TGTGCCAGCAGTTTATCCCCCGGCAGCGTCTATGGCTACACCTTC
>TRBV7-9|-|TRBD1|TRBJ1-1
CASSPRDRGFNTEAFF
TGTGCCAGCAGCCCCCGGGACAGGGGTTTTAACACTGAAGCTTTCTTT
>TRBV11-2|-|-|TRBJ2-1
CASSLEGRVVSEQFF
TGTGCCAGCAGTTTGGAGGGGCGCGTGGTGAGTGAGCAGTTCTTC
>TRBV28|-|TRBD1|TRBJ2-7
CASSFLGQASYEQYF
TGTGCCAGCAGTTTTTTGGGACAGGCATCCTACGAGCAGTACTTC
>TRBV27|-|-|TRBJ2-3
CASSPRTASTDTQYF
TGTGCCAGCAGTCCTCGGACAGCGAGCACAGATACGCAGTATTTT